This is a list of T cell receptor beta chains from one sample in a study of blood T cell repertoires in COVID-19. Libraries were prepared by immunoSEQ multiplex PCR; TCRdb keeps only in-frame clonotypes and omits some of them. Here the sample spans under 300,000 clones, around 87% being singletons. The sample was PBMCs or T cells enriched from blood (not recorded which). Receptors were obtained from a woman between 18 and 30 years old who had recovered from COVID-19. Both conserved end residues are part of each CDR3. The D gene is left open where the match is weak. The listing skips clone size in some rows; elsewhere it reads once, few, many or a size class.

TGCGCCAGCAGTGATCCGGGACAGGGAGGCACTGAAGCTTTCTTT | CASSDPGQGGTEAFF | TRBD1 | TRBJ1-1 | - | TRBV10-1
TGTGCCAGCAGCCTCCTGGGGCAGAGCTATGGCTACACCTTC | CASSLLGQSYGYTF | - | TRBJ1-2 | - | TRBV3-1/TRBV3-2
TGTGCCAGCAGTCGTGGGACAGGGCTGTTTCCCGGGGAGCTGTTTTTT | CASSRGTGLFPGELFF | TRBD1 | TRBJ2-2 | - | TRBV11-2
TGTGCCAGCAGCTTGGCCGGACAGGGTAGCGACGAGCAGTACTTC | CASSLAGQGSDEQYF | TRBD1 | TRBJ2-7 | - | TRBV5-4
TGTGCCAGCAGTTTCGCCGGGACAGGAGGTTCCTACGAGCAGTACTTC | CASSFAGTGGSYEQYF | TRBD1 | TRBJ2-7 | - | TRBV28
TGTGCCAGCTCATCCGGGACTCGAACCTACGAGCAGTACTTC | CASSSGTRTYEQYF | - | TRBJ2-7 | - | TRBV18
TGCGCCAGCAGCGAGTCCGGACTTGTTAGCAATCAGCCCCAGCATTTT | CASSESGLVSNQPQHF | - | TRBJ1-5 | - | TRBV5-1
TGTGCCAGCTCACCGATTGGGATCAGGGCGTCCTATGGCTACACCTTC | CASSPIGIRASYGYTF | - | TRBJ1-2 | - | TRBV18
TGTGCCAGCAGCCAAACAGGGGGCAATGAAAAACTGTTTTTT | CASSQTGGNEKLFF | TRBD1 | TRBJ1-4 | - | TRBV11-2
TGTGCCAGCAGTTTATCCGTGACTTTAGAAAGCTCCTATAATTCACCCCTCCACTTT | CASSLSVTLESSYNSPLHF | - | TRBJ1-6 | few | TRBV28
TGTGCCAGCAGTGTACCCTCAGGGAAGGTTGCTTTCTTT | CASSVPSGKVAFF | - | TRBJ1-1 | - | TRBV27
TGTGCCAGCAGCGTAAATAGCGGGGGGATTTCCTACAATGAGCAGTTCTTC | CASSVNSGGISYNEQFF | TRBD2 | TRBJ2-1 | - | TRBV9
TGTGCTAGCAGCTTAGAAACTAGCGGGGTGGCTGAGCAGTTCTTC | CASSLETSGVAEQFF | TRBD2 | TRBJ2-1 | once | TRBV7-7
TGTGCCAGCAGCCCCTGGGGGGGGGCCGGGGGCGACTATGGCTACACCTTC | CASSPWGGAGGDYGYTF | - | TRBJ1-2 | - | TRBV5-8
TGTGCCAGCAGCTTAGCCTCGGCGGTTGCCACAGATACGCAGTATTTT | CASSLASAVATDTQYF | - | TRBJ2-3 | - | TRBV11-2
TGTGCCAGCAGCCAAGCGGGATACGAGCAGTACTTC | CASSQAGYEQYF | TRBD2 | TRBJ2-7 | - | TRBV27
TGTGCCAGCAGTTTTGTCAGGGGTAATTCACCCCTCCACTTT | CASSFVRGNSPLHF | - | TRBJ1-6 | - | TRBV28
TGCGCCAGCAGACAAGGACTAGCGGATTCCTCCGAGCAGTACTTC | CASRQGLADSSEQYF | TRBD2 | TRBJ2-7 | - | TRBV5-1
TGTGCCAGCAGCGCCCGCCCAAGGACAGGGGAGATCTATGGCTACACCTTC | CASSARPRTGEIYGYTF | TRBD1 | TRBJ1-2 | few | TRBV9
TGTGCCAGCAGTGAAGCCCTCTTCTACACCTTC | CASSEALFYTF | - | TRBJ1-2 | - | TRBV6-1
TGTGCCAGCTCACCCTTAACAGGGGGCAACGGTGGCTACACCTTC | CASSPLTGGNGGYTF | TRBD1 | TRBJ1-2 | - | TRBV18
TGTGCCAGCAGCCAAGATCTAGCGGGGGGGCCGAAGGCAGATACGCAGTATTTT | CASSQDLAGGPKADTQYF | TRBD2 | TRBJ2-3 | few | TRBV3-1/TRBV3-2
TGTGCCAGCAGTGAGGTTGGAGGGAACTATGGCTACACCTTC | CASSEVGGNYGYTF | - | TRBJ1-2 | - | TRBV2
TGTGCTAGTGGTTTGGTACGAAGTCAGGGAAACACCATATATTTT | CASGLVRSQGNTIYF | - | TRBJ1-3 | - | TRBV12-5
TGTGCCAGCAGCTTCCAGGGGGTGGTCTATGGCTACACCTTC | CASSFQGVVYGYTF | TRBD1 | TRBJ1-2 | - | TRBV7-2
TGTCCACAGCGAGGACAGTGTTCCTACGAGCAGTACTTC | CPQRGQCSYEQYF | - | TRBJ2-7 | - | TRBV6-5
TGTGCCACCAGCAGAGAAGTGGAGAGCTATGGCTACACCTTC | CATSREVESYGYTF | - | TRBJ1-2 | - | TRBV15
TGTGCCAGCAGCCCCTTTGGGGGGGTCCTCACTGAAGCTTTCTTT | CASSPFGGVLTEAFF | - | TRBJ1-1 | few | TRBV7-9
TGTGCCAGTAGTATTTTCCCCTCCATGGGACTTAACACCGGGGAGCTGTTTTTT | CASSIFPSMGLNTGELFF | - | TRBJ2-2 | once | TRBV19
TGTGCCAGCAGCTGGGTGACAGGCGAATACACAGATACGCAGTATTTT | CASSWVTGEYTDTQYF | - | TRBJ2-3 | - | TRBV5-6
TGTGCCAGCAGCTTCGCTAGCGGGGCCTACAATGAGCAGTTCTTC | CASSFASGAYNEQFF | TRBD2 | TRBJ2-1 | - | TRBV5-4
TGTGCCAGTAGTAGGACAGAGAACACTGAAGCTTTCTTT | CASSRTENTEAFF | - | TRBJ1-1 | - | TRBV19
TGCGCCAGCAGCCAACGGACTAGGGAGACCCAGTACTTC | CASSQRTRETQYF | TRBD2 | TRBJ2-5 | - | TRBV5-1
TGTGCCAGCAGTTTACTGGGACTCGCGGAAAATGAGCAGTTCTTC | CASSLLGLAENEQFF | - | TRBJ2-1 | - | TRBV28
TGTGCCAGCAGTGACCCCAAGCTGGGACAGGGGTCTGGAAACACCATATATTTT | CASSDPKLGQGSGNTIYF | TRBD1 | TRBJ1-3 | - | TRBV7-9
TGTGCCAGCAGCTCGACCGAAACAGGCATGAACACTGAAGCTTTCTTT | CASSSTETGMNTEAFF | - | TRBJ1-1 | - | TRBV7-9
TGCAGCGTGCCGGACAGAATGAACACTGAAGCTTTCTTT | CSVPDRMNTEAFF | - | TRBJ1-1 | once | TRBV29-1
TGTGCCAGCAGCTTAGGTATAGTGGAGTATGGCTACACCTTC | CASSLGIVEYGYTF | - | TRBJ1-2 | - | TRBV11-2
TGTGCCAGTAGTACCTCCGCGGGGTCCTACGAGCAGTACTTC | CASSTSAGSYEQYF | - | TRBJ2-7 | - | TRBV19
TGTGCCAGCAGCCTTGGACAGGGTGGGCTTGGGGAGACCCAGTACTTC | CASSLGQGGLGETQYF | TRBD1 | TRBJ2-5 | - | TRBV5-6
TGTGCCAGCAGTATAGCGGGGGCGGCGTACTACGAGCAGTACTTC | CASSIAGAAYYEQYF | TRBD2 | TRBJ2-7 | - | TRBV6-5
TGTGCCAGCAGTTTTAGCTCTGGAAACACCATATATTTT | CASSFSSGNTIYF | - | TRBJ1-3 | - | TRBV27
TGTGCCAGCAGCTTGGACAGTGAAGCTTTCTTT | CASSLDSEAFF | - | TRBJ1-1 | once | TRBV5-6
TGTGCCAGCAGTTACCAGGGCGCAAATTCACCCCTCCACTTT | CASSYQGANSPLHF | - | TRBJ1-6 | - | TRBV6-6
TGTGCCAGCAGCCACTGGGACAGGAACTATGGCTACACCTTC | CASSHWDRNYGYTF | TRBD1 | TRBJ1-2 | - | TRBV3-1/TRBV3-2
TGCGCCAGGCTGACAGGGGATCTCACAGATACGCAGTATTTT | CARLTGDLTDTQYF | TRBD1 | TRBJ2-3 | - | TRBV23-1
TGTGCCAGCAGCGGAGACGGGTACCAAGAGACCCAGTACTTC | CASSGDGYQETQYF | - | TRBJ2-5 | once | TRBV9
TGCAGTGCGTCGCAGTCGGAGCAGTTCTTC | CSASQSEQFF | - | TRBJ2-1 | - | TRBV20-1
TGCGCCAGCAGCTTGGCCAAACTAGCGGGGATCAATGAGCAGTTCTTC | CASSLAKLAGINEQFF | TRBD2 | TRBJ2-1 | - | TRBV5-1
TGTGCCAGCAGCCGCCTGACAGGTGTGTCTGGGGCCAACGTCCTGACTTTC | CASSRLTGVSGANVLTF | - | TRBJ2-6 | - | TRBV7-2
TGTGCCAGCAGCAGGAGCGGGAGCACAGATACGCAGTATTTT | CASSRSGSTDTQYF | - | TRBJ2-3 | - | TRBV2
TGTGCCAGCAGCCGGACAGGGGAGGGAAACACTGAAGCTTTCTTT | CASSRTGEGNTEAFF | TRBD1 | TRBJ1-1 | - | TRBV3-1/TRBV3-2